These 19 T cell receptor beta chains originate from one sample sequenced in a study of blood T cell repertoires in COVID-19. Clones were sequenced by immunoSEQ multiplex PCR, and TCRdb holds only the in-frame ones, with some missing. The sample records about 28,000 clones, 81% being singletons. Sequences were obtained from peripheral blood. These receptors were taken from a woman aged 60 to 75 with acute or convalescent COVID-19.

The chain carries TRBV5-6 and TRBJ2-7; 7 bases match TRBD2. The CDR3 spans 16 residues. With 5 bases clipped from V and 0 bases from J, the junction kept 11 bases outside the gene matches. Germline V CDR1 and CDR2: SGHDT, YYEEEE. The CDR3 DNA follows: TGTGCCAGCAGGCCCGGTGGCTGGGGGGGCTCCTACGAGCAGTACTTC. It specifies CASRPGGWGGSYEQYF.

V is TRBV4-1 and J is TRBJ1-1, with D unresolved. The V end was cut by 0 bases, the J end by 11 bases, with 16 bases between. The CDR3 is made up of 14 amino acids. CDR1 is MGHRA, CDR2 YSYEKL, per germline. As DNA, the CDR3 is TGCGCCAGCAGCCAAGAAATAGTACCGAGGCCGGCTTTCTTT. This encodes CASSQEIVPRPAFF.

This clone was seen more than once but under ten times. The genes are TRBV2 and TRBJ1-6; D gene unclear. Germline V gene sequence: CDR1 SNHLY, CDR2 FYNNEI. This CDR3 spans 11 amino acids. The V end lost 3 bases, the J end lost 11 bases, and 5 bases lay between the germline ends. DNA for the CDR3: TGTGCCAGCAGTGATTCTGCACCCCTCCACTTT. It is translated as CASSDSAPLHF.

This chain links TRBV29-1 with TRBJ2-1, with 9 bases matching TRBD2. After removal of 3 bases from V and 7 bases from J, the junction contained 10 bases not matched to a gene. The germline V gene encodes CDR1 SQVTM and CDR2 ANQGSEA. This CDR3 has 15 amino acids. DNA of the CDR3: TGCAGCGTTGAGAAAAGGCGGGGGGGCCTGAATGAGCAGTTCTTC. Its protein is CSVEKRRGGLNEQFF.

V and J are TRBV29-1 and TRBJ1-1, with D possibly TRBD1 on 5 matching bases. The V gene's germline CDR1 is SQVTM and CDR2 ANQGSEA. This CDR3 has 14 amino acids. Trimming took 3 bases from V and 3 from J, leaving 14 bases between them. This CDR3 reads CSVEAMDKYTEAFF. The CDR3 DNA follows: TGCAGCGTTGAGGCTATGGACAAGTACACTGAAGCTTTCTTT. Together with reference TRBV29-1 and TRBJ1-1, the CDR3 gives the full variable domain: SAVISQKPSRDICQRGTSLTIQCQVDSQVTMMFWYRQQPGQSLTLIATANQGSEATYESGFVIDKFPISRPNLTFSTLTVSNMSPEDSSIYLCSVEAMDKYTEAFFGQGTRLTVV.

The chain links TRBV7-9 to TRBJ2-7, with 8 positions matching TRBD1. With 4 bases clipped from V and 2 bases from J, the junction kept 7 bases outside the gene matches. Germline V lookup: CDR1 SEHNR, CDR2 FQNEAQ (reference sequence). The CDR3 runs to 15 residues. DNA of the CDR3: TGTGCCAGCAGCTACAGGGGACAGGCGCCCTACGAGCAGTACTTC. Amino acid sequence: CASSYRGQAPYEQYF.

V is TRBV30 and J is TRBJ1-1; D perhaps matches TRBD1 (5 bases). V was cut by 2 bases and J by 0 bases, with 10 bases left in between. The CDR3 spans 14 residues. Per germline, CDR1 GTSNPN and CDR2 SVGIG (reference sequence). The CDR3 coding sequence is TGTGCCTGGAGTATCAAAGGGGTGAACACTGAAGCTTTCTTT. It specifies CAWSIKGVNTEAFF.

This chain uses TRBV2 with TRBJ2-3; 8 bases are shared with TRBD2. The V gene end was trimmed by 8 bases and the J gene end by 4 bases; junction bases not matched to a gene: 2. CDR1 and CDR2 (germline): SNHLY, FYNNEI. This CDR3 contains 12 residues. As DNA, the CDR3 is TGTGCCAGCCGGGGGGGCCCAGATACGCAGTATTTT. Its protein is CASRGGPDTQYF.

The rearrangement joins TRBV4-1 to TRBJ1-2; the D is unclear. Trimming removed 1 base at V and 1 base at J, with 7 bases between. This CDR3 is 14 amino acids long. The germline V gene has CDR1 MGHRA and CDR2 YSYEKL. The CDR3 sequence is CASSQGPVNYGYTF. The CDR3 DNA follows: TGCGCCAGCAGCCAAGGGCCCGTTAACTATGGCTACACCTTC.

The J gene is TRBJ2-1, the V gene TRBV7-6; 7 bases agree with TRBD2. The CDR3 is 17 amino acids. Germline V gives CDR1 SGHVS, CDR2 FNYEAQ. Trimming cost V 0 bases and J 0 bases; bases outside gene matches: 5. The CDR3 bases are TGTGCCAGCAGCTTAGCGGTGGGCGGGGGCTCCTACAATGAGCAGTTCTTC. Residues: CASSLAVGGGSYNEQFF.

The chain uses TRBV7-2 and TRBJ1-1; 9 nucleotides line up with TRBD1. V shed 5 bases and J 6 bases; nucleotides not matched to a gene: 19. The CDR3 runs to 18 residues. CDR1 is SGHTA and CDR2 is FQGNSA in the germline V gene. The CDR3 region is CASSTRARLQGAKSEAFF. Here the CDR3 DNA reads TGTGCCAGCAGCACACGGGCCCGATTACAGGGGGCGAAATCTGAAGCTTTCTTT.

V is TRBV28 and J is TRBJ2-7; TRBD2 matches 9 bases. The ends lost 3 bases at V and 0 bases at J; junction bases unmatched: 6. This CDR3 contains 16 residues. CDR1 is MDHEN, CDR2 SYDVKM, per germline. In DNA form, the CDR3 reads TGTGCCAGCAGTTTCACGCTAGCGGGACTCTCCTACGAGCAGTACTTC. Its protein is CASSFTLAGLSYEQYF.

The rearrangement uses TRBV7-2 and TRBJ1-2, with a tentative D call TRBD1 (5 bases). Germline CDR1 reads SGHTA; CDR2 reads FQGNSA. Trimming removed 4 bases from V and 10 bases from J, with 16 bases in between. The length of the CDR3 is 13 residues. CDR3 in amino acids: CASSSHPTVDYTF. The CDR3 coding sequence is TGTGCCAGCAGCTCCCACCCGACAGTAGACTACACCTTC. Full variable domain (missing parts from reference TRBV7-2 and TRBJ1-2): GAGVSQSPSNKVTEKGKDVELRCDPISGHTALYWYRQSLGQGLEFLIYFQGNSAPDKSGLPSDRFSAERTGGSVSTLTIQRTQQEDSAVYLCASSSHPTVDYTFGSGTRLTVV.

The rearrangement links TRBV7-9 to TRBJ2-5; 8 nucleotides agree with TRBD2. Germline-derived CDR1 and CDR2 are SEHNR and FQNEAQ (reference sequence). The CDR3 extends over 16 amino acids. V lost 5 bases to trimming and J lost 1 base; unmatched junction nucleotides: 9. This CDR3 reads CASSRPTLAVQETQYF. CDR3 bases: TGTGCCAGCAGCCGCCCCACACTAGCGGTCCAAGAGACCCAGTACTTC. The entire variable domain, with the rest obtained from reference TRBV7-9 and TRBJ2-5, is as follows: DTGVSQNPRHKITKRGQNVTFRCDPISEHNRLYWYRQTLGQGPEFLTYFQNEAQLEKSRLLSDRFSAERPKGSFSTLEIQRTEQGDSAMYLCASSRPTLAVQETQYFGPGTRLLVL.

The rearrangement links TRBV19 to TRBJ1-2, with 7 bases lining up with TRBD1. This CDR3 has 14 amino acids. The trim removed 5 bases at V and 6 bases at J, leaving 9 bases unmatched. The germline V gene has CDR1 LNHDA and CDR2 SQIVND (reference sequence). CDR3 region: CASSFRQGVHGYTF. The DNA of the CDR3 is TGTGCCAGTAGTTTCAGACAGGGAGTTCATGGCTACACCTTC.

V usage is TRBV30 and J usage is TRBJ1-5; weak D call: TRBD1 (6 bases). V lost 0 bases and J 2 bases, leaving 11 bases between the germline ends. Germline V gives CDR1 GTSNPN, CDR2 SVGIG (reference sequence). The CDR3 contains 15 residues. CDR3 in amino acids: CAWSVGDNGNQPQHF. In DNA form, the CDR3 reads TGTGCCTGGAGTGTTGGGGACAATGGCAATCAGCCCCAGCATTTT.

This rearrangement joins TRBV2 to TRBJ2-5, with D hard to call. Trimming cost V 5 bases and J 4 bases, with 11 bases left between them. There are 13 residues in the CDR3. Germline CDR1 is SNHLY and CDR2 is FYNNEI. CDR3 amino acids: CASSQRLGETQYF. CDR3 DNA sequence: TGTGCCAGCAGTCAGAGGTTGGGAGAGACCCAGTACTTC.

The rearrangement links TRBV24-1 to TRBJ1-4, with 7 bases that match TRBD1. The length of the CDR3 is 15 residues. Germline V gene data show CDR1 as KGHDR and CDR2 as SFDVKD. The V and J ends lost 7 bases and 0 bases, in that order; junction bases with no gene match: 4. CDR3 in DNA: TGTGCCACCAGCGAGGGGGCGACAACTAATGAAAAACTGTTTTTT. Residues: CATSEGATTNEKLFF.

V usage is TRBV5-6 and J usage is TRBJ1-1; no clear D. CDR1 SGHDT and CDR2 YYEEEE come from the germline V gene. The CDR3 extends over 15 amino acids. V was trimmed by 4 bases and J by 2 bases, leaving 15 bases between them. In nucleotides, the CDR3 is TGTGCCAGCAGCCCTGTTAGCGTGGATAACACTGAAGCTTTCTTT. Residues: CASSPVSVDNTEAFF.